This TCR beta chain was identified during a study of molecular identifiers for immune sequencing clone quantification. The study, taken as a whole, reports: In CMV-specific effectors, clones above 20 copies held over 98% of molecules; naive, under 1%.

For this clonotype: What it recognizes is unknown.

With RNA at 10%, 30% or 50%, naive CD8 libraries came from roughly 18,000 to 920,000 sorted cells. Naive CD8 T cells underwent sorting with the CD8+CD4-CCR7+CD45RA+ definition. The CDR3 extends over 17 amino acids. Germline trimming cut 3 bases from V and 6 bases from J; bases unmatched to any gene: 17. The germline CDR1 and CDR2 sequences are SGHVS and FNYEAQ. Methods described previously were used for bulk TCR libraries, and listed TCR primers were applied. TCRdb analysed the PCR reads with MiXCR anew, one entry per CDR3 protein. In the table there are 35,000 to 45,000 distinct CDR3 sequences, about 18% of which are singletons.

Sequenced input: naive CD8+ T cells from blood, with Jurkat cell RNA spiked in. The sample's subset: FACS-sorted CD8+CD4-CCR7+CD45RA+ naive T cells. V and J are TRBV7-6 and TRBJ2-7; 7 bases agree with TRBD1. This sequence was found in a human donor in good health. Some libraries in this study had Jurkat cell RNA spiked in. The CDR3 region has the DNA TGTGCCAGCAGCTTGGTGGCTTTAACAGGGGTTCTTTCCGAGCAGTACTTC. Amino acid sequence: CASSLVALTGVLSEQYF.